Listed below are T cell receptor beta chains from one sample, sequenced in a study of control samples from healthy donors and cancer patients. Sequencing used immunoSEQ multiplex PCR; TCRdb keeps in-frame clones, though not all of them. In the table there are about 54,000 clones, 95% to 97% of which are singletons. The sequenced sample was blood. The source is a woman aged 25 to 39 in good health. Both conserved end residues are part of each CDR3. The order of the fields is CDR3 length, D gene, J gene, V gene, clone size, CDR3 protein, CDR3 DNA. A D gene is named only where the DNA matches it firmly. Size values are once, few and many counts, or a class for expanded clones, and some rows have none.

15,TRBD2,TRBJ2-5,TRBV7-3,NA,CASSLTGLAGATQYF,TGTGCCAGCAGCTTAACGGGACTAGCGGGAGCGACCCAGTACTTC
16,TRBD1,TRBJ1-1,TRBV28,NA,CASSLLGQGSRTEAFF,TGTGCCAGCAGTTTATTGGGACAGGGGAGTCGGACTGAAGCTTTCTTT
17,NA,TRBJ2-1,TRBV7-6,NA,CASSPLRVGNLVRQQFF,TGTGCCAGCAGCCCTCTTAGGGTCGGGAATCTTGTGCGGCAGCAGTTCTTC
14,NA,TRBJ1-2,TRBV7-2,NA,CASSSTGSNYGYTF,TGTGCCAGCAGCTCAACAGGGTCTAACTATGGCTACACCTTC
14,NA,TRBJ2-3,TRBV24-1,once,CATSGRLSTDTQYF,TGTGCCACCAGTGGCCGCCTTAGCACAGATACGCAGTATTTT
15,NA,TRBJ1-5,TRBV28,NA,CASRTGAARNQPQHF,TGTGCCAGCAGGACGGGGGCAGCGCGCAATCAGCCCCAGCATTTT
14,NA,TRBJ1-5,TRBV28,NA,CASSFGTPSQPQHF,TGTGCCAGCAGTTTCGGGACGCCTAGTCAGCCCCAGCATTTT
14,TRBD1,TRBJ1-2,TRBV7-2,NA,CASSFFGTGYGYTF,TGTGCCAGCAGCTTCTTCGGGACAGGCTATGGCTACACCTTC
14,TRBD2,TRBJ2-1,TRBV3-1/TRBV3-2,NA,CASRRTSGNDEQFF,TGTGCCAGCAGGAGGACTAGCGGGAATGATGAGCAGTTCTTC
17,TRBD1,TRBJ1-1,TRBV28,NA,CASSFPWDRGMNTEAFF,TGTGCCAGCAGTTTCCCTTGGGACAGGGGAATGAACACTGAAGCTTTCTTT
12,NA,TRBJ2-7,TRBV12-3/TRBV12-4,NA,CASSSNVYEQYF,TGTGCCAGCAGTTCTAACGTCTACGAGCAGTACTTC
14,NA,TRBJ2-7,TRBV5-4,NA,CASSSEASSYEQYF,TGTGCCAGCAGCTCGGAGGCGTCCTCCTACGAGCAGTACTTC
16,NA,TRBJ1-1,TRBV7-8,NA,CASSLTSIPGGTEAFF,TGTGCCAGCAGCTTAACATCGATCCCCGGGGGCACTGAAGCTTTCTTT
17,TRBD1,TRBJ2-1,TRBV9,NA,CASSVEVGTGSYNEQFF,TGTGCCAGCAGCGTAGAGGTTGGGACAGGCTCCTACAATGAGCAGTTCTTC
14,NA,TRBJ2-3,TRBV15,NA,CATSREEYTDTQYF,TGTGCCACCAGCAGAGAGGAATACACAGATACGCAGTATTTT
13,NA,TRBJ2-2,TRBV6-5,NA,CASSPQGTGELFF,TGTGCCAGCAGTCCCCAGGGGACCGGGGAGCTGTTTTTT
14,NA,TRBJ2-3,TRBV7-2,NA,CASSPGAGTDTQYF,TGTGCCAGCAGCCCGGGGGCGGGAACAGATACGCAGTATTTT
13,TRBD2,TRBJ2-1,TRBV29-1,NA,CSVEVGPGLAVFF,TGCAGCGTTGAAGTAGGTCCGGGACTAGCGGTTTTCTTC
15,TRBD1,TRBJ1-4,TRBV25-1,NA,CASSFTGGWYEKLFF,TGTGCCAGCAGCTTCACAGGGGGCTGGTATGAAAAACTGTTTTTT
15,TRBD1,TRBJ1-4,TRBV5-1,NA,CASSTRTGTNEKLFF,TGCGCCAGCAGCACCCGGACAGGAACTAATGAAAAACTGTTTTTT
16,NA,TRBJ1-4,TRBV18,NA,CASSPVAGTALGKLFF,TGTGCCAGCTCACCAGTCGCAGGGACCGCCTTGGGAAAACTGTTTTTT
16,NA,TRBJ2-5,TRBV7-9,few,CASSLEGTGPQETQYF,TGTGCCAGCAGCTTGGAAGGGACTGGACCCCAAGAGACCCAGTACTTC
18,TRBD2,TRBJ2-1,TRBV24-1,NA,CATSDFTSTSGRRIEQFF,TGTGCCACCAGTGATTTTACGTCCACTAGCGGGAGAAGGATTGAGCAGTTCTTC